The entry below gives a single T cell receptor beta chain sequence along with its context. The antigen is not known. The source of the sample is a study of shared clonotypes between healthy human individuals. Study summary: Per-donor plates numbered three CD4 naive, three CD4 memory, two CD8 naive and one CD8 memory. General study results and limits: Clonotypes that were shared across several donors made up around 5% of naive CD4 clonotypes. Large sequencing depth failed to make sorted-subset sequencing complete, rarefaction showed.

Approximately 210 ng DNA, 30,000 or so T cell genomes, went into each sorted-subset replicate PCR. Sequencing was performed with immunoSEQ multiplex PCR; in TCRdb, only in-frame clones are kept and a portion is missing. The sample has 600,000 to 750,000 clones; approximately 77% are singletons. CDR1 is MDHEN and CDR2 is SYDVKM in the germline V gene. Trimming removed 3 bases from V and 6 bases from J, with 8 bases in between. This CDR3 spans 13 amino acids. The chain is built from TRBV28 and TRBJ2-2, with D perhaps matching TRBD1 (6 bases). The sequence was obtained from a woman in her twenties or thirties in good health. The sequenced sample was memory CD4+ T cells sorted from blood. Specified subset: CD45RA-negative fraction. The CDR3 sequence is CASSLGAAGELFF. CDR3 DNA sequence: TGTGCCAGCAGTTTGGGGGCAGCCGGGGAGCTGTTTTTT.